Included here is one T cell receptor (beta chain) sequence, with context. The antigen remains unidentified. The data originate from a study of OX40 agonist ivuxolimab in advanced cancers. Overall study context: Ivuxolimab, which patients received intravenously every 2 weeks, was dosed at 0.01 to 10 mg/kg. Earlier anti-PD-1, anti-PD-L1 or anti-CTLA-4 therapy was permitted; less than 50% had received some. The dose-escalation cohort had hepatocellular carcinoma, melanoma, renal cell or head and neck cancer. Study-level results: Patients with a partial response at 0.1-3.0 mg/kg had among the lowest clonal expansion.

V gave up 4 bases and J gave up 4 bases, with 10 bases separating them. Germline CDR1 reads LGHNA; CDR2 reads YNFKEQ. The CDR3 totals 13 residues. Profiled with immunoSEQ multiplex PCR; TCRdb holds only in-frame clones, not every one. The sample carries tens of thousands of clones, roughly 80% recorded once. The rearrangement joins TRBV4-2 to TRBJ1-1; TRBD1 might be the D (5 bases). This TCR came from an adult with an advanced solid tumor such as melanoma, head and neck, liver or kidney cancer. Sequenced here: CD4+ or CD8+ T cells sorted from blood, sampled in a trial of the OX40 agonist ivuxolimab. The CDR3 loop is CASSLGGSTEAFF. CDR3 DNA: TGTGCCAGCAGCCTGGGGGGTAGCACTGAAGCTTTCTTT.